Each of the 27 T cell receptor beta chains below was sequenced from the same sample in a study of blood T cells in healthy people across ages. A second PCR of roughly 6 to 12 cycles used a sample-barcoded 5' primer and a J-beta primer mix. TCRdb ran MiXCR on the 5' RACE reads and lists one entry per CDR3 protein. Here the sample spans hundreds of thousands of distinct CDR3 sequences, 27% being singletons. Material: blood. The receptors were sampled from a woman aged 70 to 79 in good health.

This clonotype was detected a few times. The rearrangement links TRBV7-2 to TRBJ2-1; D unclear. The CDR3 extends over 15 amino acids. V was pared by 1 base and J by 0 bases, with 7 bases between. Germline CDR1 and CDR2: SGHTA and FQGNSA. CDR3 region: CASSLVSSSYNEQFF. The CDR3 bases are TGTGCCAGCAGCTTAGTTTCGAGCTCCTACAATGAGCAGTTCTTC.

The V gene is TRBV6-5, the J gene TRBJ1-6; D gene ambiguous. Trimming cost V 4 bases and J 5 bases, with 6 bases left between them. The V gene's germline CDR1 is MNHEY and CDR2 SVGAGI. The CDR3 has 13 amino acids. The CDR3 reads CASSSRDNSPLHF. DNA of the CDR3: TGTGCCAGCAGTTCTCGGGATAATTCACCCCTCCACTTT.

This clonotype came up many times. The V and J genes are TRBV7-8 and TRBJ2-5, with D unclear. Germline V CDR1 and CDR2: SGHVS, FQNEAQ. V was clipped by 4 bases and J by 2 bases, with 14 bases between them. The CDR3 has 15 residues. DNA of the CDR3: TGTGCCAGCAGCTATTTAACAGCGTTACAAGAGACCCAGTACTTC. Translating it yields CASSYLTALQETQYF.

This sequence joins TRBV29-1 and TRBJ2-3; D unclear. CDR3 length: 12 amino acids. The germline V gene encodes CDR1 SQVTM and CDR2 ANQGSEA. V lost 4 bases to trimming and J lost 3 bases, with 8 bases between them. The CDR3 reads CSVGIGTDTQYF. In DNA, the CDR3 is TGCAGCGTTGGAATTGGGACAGATACGCAGTATTTT.

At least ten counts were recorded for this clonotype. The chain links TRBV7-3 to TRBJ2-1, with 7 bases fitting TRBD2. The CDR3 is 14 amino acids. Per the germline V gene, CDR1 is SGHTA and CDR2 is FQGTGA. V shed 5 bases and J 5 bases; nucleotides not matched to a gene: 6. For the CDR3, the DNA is TGTGCCAGCAGCGTGGCGGGAGCCCACAATGAGCAGTTCTTC. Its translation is CASSVAGAHNEQFF.

The CDR3 is CASSPRQANTGELFF. DNA of the CDR3: TGTGCCAGCAGTCCCAGACAGGCGAACACCGGGGAGCTGTTTTTT. The rearrangement links TRBV12-3 or TRBV12-4 to TRBJ2-2; possibly TRBD1 for D (6 bases). V was pared by 5 bases and J by 0 bases, with 10 bases between. The CDR3 has 15 amino acids.

The CDR3 is CSARDRGRSVYGYTF. CDR3 sequence (DNA): TGCAGTGCTAGAGATCGCGGGCGTTCGGTCTATGGCTACACCTTC. This chain uses TRBV20-1 with TRBJ1-2; D ambiguous. Germline values: CDR1 DFQATT, CDR2 SNEGSKA (reference sequence). The CDR3 spans 15 residues. The V gene lost 0 bases and the J gene lost 4 bases, with 15 bases spanning the gap.

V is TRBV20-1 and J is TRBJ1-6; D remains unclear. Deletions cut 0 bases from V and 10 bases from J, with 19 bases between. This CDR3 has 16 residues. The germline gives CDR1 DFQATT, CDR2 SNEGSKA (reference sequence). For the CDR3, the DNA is TGCAGTGCTAGAGATTTTAAGAGAACGGGAGGATCACCCCTCCACTTT. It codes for CSARDFKRTGGSPLHF.

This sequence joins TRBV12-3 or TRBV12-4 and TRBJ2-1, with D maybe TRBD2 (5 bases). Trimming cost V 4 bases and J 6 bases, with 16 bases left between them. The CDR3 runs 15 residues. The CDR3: CASSSRAGMVNEQFF. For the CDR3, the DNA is TGTGCCAGCAGTTCCCGCGCCGGGATGGTCAATGAGCAGTTCTTC.

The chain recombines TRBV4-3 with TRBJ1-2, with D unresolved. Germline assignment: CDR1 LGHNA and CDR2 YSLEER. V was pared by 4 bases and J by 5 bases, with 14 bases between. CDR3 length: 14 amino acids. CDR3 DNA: TGCGCCAGCAGCCCATCGGACGGGGTTTATGGCTACACCTTC. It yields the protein CASSPSDGVYGYTF.

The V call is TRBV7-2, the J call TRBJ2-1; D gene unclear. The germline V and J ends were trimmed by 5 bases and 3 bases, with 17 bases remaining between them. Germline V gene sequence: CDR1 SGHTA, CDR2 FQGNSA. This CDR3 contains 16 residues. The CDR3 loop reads CASSLVAMGCYNEQFF. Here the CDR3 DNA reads TGTGCCAGCAGCCTAGTCGCTATGGGCTGCTACAATGAGCAGTTCTTC. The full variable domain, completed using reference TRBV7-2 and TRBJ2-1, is GAGVSQSPSNKVTEKGKDVELRCDPISGHTALYWYRQSLGQGLEFLIYFQGNSAPDKSGLPSDRFSAERTGGSVSTLTIQRTQQEDSAVYLCASSLVAMGCYNEQFFGPGTRLTVL.

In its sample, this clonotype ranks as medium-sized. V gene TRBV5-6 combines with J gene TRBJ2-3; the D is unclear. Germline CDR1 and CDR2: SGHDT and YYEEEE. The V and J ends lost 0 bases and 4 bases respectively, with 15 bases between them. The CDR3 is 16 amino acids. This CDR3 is CASSLEILGQADTQYF. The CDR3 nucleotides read TGTGCCAGCAGCTTGGAAATTTTGGGCCAAGCAGATACGCAGTATTTT. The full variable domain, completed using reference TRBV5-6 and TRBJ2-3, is DAGVTQSPTHLIKTRGQQVTLRCSPKSGHDTVSWYQQALGQGPQFIFQYYEEEERQRGNFPDRFSGHQFPNYSSELNVNALLLGDSALYLCASSLEILGQADTQYFGPGTRLTVL.

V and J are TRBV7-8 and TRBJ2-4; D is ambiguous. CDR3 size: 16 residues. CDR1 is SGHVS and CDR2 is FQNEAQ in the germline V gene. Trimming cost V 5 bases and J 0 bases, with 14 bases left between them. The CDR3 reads CASSPVVRRAKNIQYF. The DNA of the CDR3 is TGTGCCAGCAGCCCTGTGGTCAGGAGAGCCAAAAACATTCAGTACTTC.

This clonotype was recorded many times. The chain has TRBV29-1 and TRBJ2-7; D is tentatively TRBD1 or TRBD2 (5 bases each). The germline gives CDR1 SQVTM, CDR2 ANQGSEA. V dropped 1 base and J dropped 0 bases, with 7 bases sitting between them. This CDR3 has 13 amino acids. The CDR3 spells CSVEGGTSYEQYF. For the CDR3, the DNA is TGCAGCGTTGAAGGGGGGACCTCCTACGAGCAGTACTTC.

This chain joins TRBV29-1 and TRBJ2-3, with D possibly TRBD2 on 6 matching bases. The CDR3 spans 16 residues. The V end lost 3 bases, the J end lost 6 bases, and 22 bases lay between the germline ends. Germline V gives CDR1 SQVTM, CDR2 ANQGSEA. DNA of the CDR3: TGCAGCGTTGACCCTAGGAGGGCCCGGACTCCGGATACGCAGTATTTT. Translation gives CSVDPRRARTPDTQYF.

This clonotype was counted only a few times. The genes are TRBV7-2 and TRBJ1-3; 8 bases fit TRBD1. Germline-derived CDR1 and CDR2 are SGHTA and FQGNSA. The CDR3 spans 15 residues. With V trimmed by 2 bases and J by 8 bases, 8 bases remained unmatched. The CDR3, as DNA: TGTGCCAGCAGCTTATCGACAGGGGAGGTGTACACCATATATTTT. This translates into CASSLSTGEVYTIYF. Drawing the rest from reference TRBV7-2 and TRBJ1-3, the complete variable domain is GAGVSQSPSNKVTEKGKDVELRCDPISGHTALYWYRQSLGQGLEFLIYFQGNSAPDKSGLPSDRFSAERTGGSVSTLTIQRTQQEDSAVYLCASSLSTGEVYTIYFGEGSWLTVV.

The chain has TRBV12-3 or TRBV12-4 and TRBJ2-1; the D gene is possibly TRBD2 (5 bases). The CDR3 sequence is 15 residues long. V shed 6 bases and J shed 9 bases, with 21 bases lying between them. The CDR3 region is CASRPREYGGTEQFF. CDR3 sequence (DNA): TGTGCCAGCAGACCGAGGGAGTACGGCGGCACTGAGCAGTTCTTC.

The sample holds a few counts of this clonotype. The CDR3 bases are TGTGCCAGCAGCCCCTATGGGGGGGGCAATGGCTACACCTTC. It specifies CASSPYGGGNGYTF. The chain has TRBV7-9 and TRBJ1-2, with D possibly being TRBD1 (6 bases). The CDR3 runs to 14 residues. V lost 5 bases, J lost 6 bases, and 16 bases lay in between. CDR1 and CDR2 (germline): SEHNR, FQNEAQ (reference sequence).

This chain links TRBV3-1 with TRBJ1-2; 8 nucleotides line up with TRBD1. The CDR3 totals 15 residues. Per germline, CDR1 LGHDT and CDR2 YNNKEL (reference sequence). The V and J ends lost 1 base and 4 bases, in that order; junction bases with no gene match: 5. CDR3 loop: CASSQGGQESYGYTF. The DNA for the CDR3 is TGTGCCAGCAGCCAAGGGGGACAGGAGAGCTATGGCTACACCTTC.

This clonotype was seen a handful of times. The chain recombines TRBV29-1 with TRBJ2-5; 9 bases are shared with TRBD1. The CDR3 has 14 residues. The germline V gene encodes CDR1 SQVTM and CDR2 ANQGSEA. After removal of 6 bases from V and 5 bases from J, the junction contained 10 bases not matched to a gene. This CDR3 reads CSVVNRGPWETQYF. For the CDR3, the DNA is TGCAGCGTCGTCAACAGGGGGCCCTGGGAGACCCAGTACTTC.

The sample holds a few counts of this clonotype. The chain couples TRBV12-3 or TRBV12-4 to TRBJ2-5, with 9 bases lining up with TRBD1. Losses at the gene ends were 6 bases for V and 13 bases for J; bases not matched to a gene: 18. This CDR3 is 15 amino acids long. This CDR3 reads CASRPPGGQGLGRYF. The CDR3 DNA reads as TGTGCCAGCAGACCTCCAGGGGGACAGGGTTTGGGTCGGTACTTC.

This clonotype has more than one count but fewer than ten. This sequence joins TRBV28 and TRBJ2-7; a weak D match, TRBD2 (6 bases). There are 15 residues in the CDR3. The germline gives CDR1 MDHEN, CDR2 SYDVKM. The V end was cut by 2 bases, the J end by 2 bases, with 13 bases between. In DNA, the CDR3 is TGTGCCAGCAGTTTAGGTGCGGGATTAACCTACGAGCAGTACTTC. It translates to CASSLGAGLTYEQYF.

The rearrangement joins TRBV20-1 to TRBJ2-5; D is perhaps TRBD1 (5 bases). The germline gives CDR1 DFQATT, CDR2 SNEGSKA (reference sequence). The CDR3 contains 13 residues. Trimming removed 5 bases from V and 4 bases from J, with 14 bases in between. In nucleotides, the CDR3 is TGCAGTGCTCCCCGGGCCAGGGTAGAGACCCAGTACTTC. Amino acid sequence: CSAPRARVETQYF.

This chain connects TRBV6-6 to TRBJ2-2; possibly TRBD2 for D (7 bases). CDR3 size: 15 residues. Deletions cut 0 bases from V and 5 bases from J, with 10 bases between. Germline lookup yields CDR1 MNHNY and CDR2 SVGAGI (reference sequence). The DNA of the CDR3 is TGTGCCAGCAGTTACTCGAAGGGGGGGACCGGGGAGCTGTTTTTT. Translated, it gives CASSYSKGGTGELFF.

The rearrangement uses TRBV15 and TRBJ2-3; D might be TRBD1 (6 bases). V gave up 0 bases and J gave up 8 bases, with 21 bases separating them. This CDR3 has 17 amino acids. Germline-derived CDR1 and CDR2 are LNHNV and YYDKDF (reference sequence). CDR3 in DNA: TGTGCCACCAGCAGAGAAGGACAGAAGGAGATATTTAGTACGCAGTATTTT. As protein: CATSREGQKEIFSTQYF.

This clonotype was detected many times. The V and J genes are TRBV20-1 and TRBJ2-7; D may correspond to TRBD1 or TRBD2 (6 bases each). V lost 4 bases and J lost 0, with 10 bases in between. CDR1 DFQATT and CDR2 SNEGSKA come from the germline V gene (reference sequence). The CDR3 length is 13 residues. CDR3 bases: TGCAGTGCTAAGGGGGGACTCTCCTACGAGCAGTACTTC. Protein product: CSAKGGLSYEQYF.

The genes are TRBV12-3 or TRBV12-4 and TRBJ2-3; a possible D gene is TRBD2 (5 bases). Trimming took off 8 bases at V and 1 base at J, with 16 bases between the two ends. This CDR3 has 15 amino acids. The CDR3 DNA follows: TGTGCCAGCGACTACTCGGGAAGGGGCACAGATACGCAGTATTTT. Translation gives CASDYSGRGTDTQYF.